This TCR beta chain came from a study of OX40 agonist ivuxolimab in advanced cancers. As for the study in general: Patients were treated with intravenous ivuxolimab, dosed at 0.01 to 10 mg/kg and infused every 2 weeks. The study's findings and limits: Partial responders treated at 0.1-3.0 mg/kg exhibited clonal expansion among the lowest measured. CD4+ and CD8+ blood T cells expanded clonally by week 6 at 0.1 to 3.0 mg/kg. Relative to CD4+, CD8+ T cells held more expanded clones on average.

Comments on this clone: The antigen is unknown.

The CDR3 runs to 14 residues. Per the germline V gene, CDR1 is SGHRS and CDR2 is YFSETQ. Trimming took 0 bases from V and 7 from J; bases not matched to a gene: 6. Using immunoSEQ multiplex PCR, the repertoire was profiled, and TCRdb retains in-frame clones only, with some absent. The table shows fewer than 70,000 clones, with less than 85% occurring only once. Sequences were derived from CD4+ or CD8+ T cells sorted from blood, sampled in a trial of the OX40 agonist ivuxolimab. This sequence originates from an adult with an advanced solid tumor such as melanoma, head and neck, liver or kidney cancer. The chain uses TRBV5-1 and TRBJ1-2, with 7 nucleotides matching TRBD1. The CDR3 DNA is TGCGCCAGCAGCTTGGAGGGGGCGCGGCTTGGCTACACCTTC. Encoded protein: CASSLEGARLGYTF.